This TCR beta chain was found in a study of OX40 agonist ivuxolimab in advanced cancers. Across the study: Subjects had a mean age of around 60 years, with a range of roughly 20 to 79; just over 80% were male.

Only in-frame clones appear in the TCRdb table, and some are missing; sequencing was by immunoSEQ multiplex PCR. Of roughly 72,000 clones in the sample, 75% to 90% were seen once. The CDR3 is 13 residues long. Germline CDR1 SNHLY, CDR2 FYNNEI. Trimming took 1 base from V and 4 from J, leaving 5 bases between them. The source is an adult with an advanced solid tumor such as melanoma, head and neck, liver or kidney cancer. V usage is TRBV2 and J usage is TRBJ1-5; D ambiguous. Sequenced here: CD4+ or CD8+ T cells sorted from blood, sampled in a trial of the OX40 agonist ivuxolimab. The CDR3 nucleotides read TGTGCCAGCAGTGAAGTAAGGAATCAGCCCCAGCATTTT. It specifies CASSEVRNQPQHF.